The 25 T cell receptor beta chains listed next were all sequenced from one sample in a study of shared clonotypes between healthy human individuals. Using immunoSEQ multiplex PCR, the repertoire was profiled, and TCRdb retains in-frame clones only, with some absent. Among about 2.3 million clones listed, under 95% were seen once. The specimen was naive CD4+ T cells from PBMCs. As for subset: CD45RA+ positively selected. The receptors stem from a man between 18 and 35 years old in good health. Some clones in this sample may be carry-over from other donors' samples.

The chain joins TRBV5-4 to TRBJ2-1; 12 positions match TRBD2. V gave up 0 bases and J gave up 6 bases; unmatched junction bases: 7. CDR3 length: 17 amino acids. CDR1 and CDR2 (germline): SGHNT, YYREEE (reference sequence). The CDR3 reads CASSLALLAGGLNEQFF. The CDR3 nucleotides read TGTGCCAGCAGCTTGGCCTTACTAGCGGGAGGCCTCAATGAGCAGTTCTTC.

The chain links TRBV5-1 to TRBJ1-2; D gene ambiguous. V was cut by 3 bases and J by 2 bases, with 5 bases left in between. Germline CDR1 SGHRS, CDR2 YFSETQ. This CDR3 contains 12 residues. In DNA form, the CDR3 reads TGCGCCAGCAGCTGGGAGAACTATGGCTACACCTTC. It specifies CASSWENYGYTF.

V gene TRBV6-4 combines with J gene TRBJ2-1; possible D gene TRBD2, 7 bases. Germline values: CDR1 MRHNA, CDR2 SNTAGT. The CDR3 covers 15 residues. Trimming cost V 3 bases and J 10 bases, with 19 bases left between them. The CDR3 loop is CASSEGRGRVWEQFF. CDR3 bases: TGTGCCAGCAGTGAAGGGCGGGGGCGAGTTTGGGAGCAGTTCTTC.

V is TRBV7-8 and J is TRBJ2-1; the match to TRBD1 covers 9 bases. CDR1 and CDR2 (germline): SGHVS, FQNEAQ. The CDR3 totals 16 residues. J gave up 7 bases and V 8 bases, and 15 bases lay outside the gene matches. The CDR3 DNA follows: TGTGCCAGCCACGTGGGTGGGACAGGGTATTATAATGAGCAGTTCTTC. The encoded protein is CASHVGGTGYYNEQFF.

Only one count was recorded for this clone. This chain links TRBV5-1 with TRBJ2-2; D is possibly TRBD1 or TRBD2 (5 bases each). Trimming shortened V by 7 bases and J by 1 base, and 14 bases separated the two germline ends. This CDR3 is built from 15 residues. Germline V lookup: CDR1 SGHRS, CDR2 YFSETQ. CDR3 loop: CASGDEGLNTGELFF. The CDR3 coding sequence is TGCGCCAGCGGTGATGAGGGGCTGAACACCGGGGAGCTGTTTTTT.

The sample holds a few counts of this clone. The sample carries other DNA sequences with the same CDR3. The chain has TRBV6-5 and TRBJ1-1; D possibly corresponds to TRBD1 (6 bases). Germline V gene lookup returns CDR1 MNHEY and CDR2 SVGAGI. This CDR3 region has 12 residues. Trimming shortened V by 4 bases and J by 5 bases, and 8 bases separated the two germline ends. CDR3 sequence reads: CASSSQGTEAFF. CDR3 bases: TGTGCCAGCAGTTCCCAGGGGACTGAAGCTTTCTTT.

This clone came up once. Other DNA sequences in this specimen translate into the identical CDR3. The chain joins TRBV5-1 to TRBJ2-1; a weak D match, TRBD2 (6 bases). CDR1 SGHRS and CDR2 YFSETQ come from the germline V gene. Trimming took 0 bases from V and 2 from J, leaving 9 bases between them. This CDR3 region has 15 residues. CDR3 residues: CASSLVAETYNEQFF. The CDR3 DNA reads as TGCGCCAGCAGCTTGGTAGCGGAAACCTACAATGAGCAGTTCTTC. Full variable domain (outside the CDR3, taken from reference TRBV5-1 and TRBJ2-1): KAGVTQTPRYLIKTRGQQVTLSCSPISGHRSVSWYQQTPGQGLQFLFEYFSETQRNKGNFPGRFSGRQFSNSRSEMNVSTLELGDSALYLCASSLVAETYNEQFFGPGTRLTVL.

The chain uses TRBV28 and TRBJ1-5, with no clear D. There are 13 residues in the CDR3. V lost 2 bases to trimming and J lost 5 bases, with 7 bases between them. CDR1 MDHEN and CDR2 SYDVKM come from the germline V gene. CDR3 region: CASSLVGDQPQHF. CDR3 nucleotides: TGTGCCAGCAGTTTAGTGGGAGATCAGCCCCAGCATTTT. Supplemented by reference TRBV28 and TRBJ1-5, the full variable domain reads DVKVTQSSRYLVKRTGEKVFLECVQDMDHENMFWYRQDPGLGLRLIYFSYDVKMKEKGDIPEGYSVSREKKERFSLILESASTNQTSMYLCASSLVGDQPQHFGDGTRLSIL.

As concerns this clone: This specimen includes other DNA sequences encoding the same CDR3. This chain uses TRBV5-1 with TRBJ2-5; D might be TRBD1 (6 bases). The ends were cut back, 5 bases at V and 5 bases at J, with 13 bases in the middle. The CDR3 runs 13 residues. The germline gives CDR1 SGHRS, CDR2 YFSETQ. Written as DNA, the CDR3 is TGCGCCAGCAGTTCACAGGGTAGGGAGACCCAGTACTTC. As protein: CASSSQGRETQYF. Together with reference TRBV5-1 and TRBJ2-5, the CDR3 gives the full variable domain: KAGVTQTPRYLIKTRGQQVTLSCSPISGHRSVSWYQQTPGQGLQFLFEYFSETQRNKGNFPGRFSGRQFSNSRSEMNVSTLELGDSALYLCASSSQGRETQYFGPGTRLLVL.

The V gene is TRBV6-5, the J gene TRBJ1-2, with D perhaps TRBD1 (6 bases). CDR3 length: 13 amino acids. V was cut by 6 bases and J by 4 bases, with 12 bases left in between. Germline V CDR1 and CDR2: MNHEY, SVGAGI. Here the CDR3 reads CASRGPGAYGYTF. Written as DNA, the CDR3 is TGTGCCAGCAGGGGCCCGGGGGCCTATGGCTACACCTTC.

For the CDR3, the DNA is TGTGCCAGCGAACTAGCGGGAGTGTCCAATGAGCAGTTCTTC. The encoded protein is CASELAGVSNEQFF. The rearrangement links TRBV28 to TRBJ2-1, with TRBD2 identical over 11 bases. This CDR3 contains 14 residues. Unmatched junction bases numbered 6, after V lost 8 bases and J lost 6 bases. Germline loops: CDR1 MDHEN, CDR2 SYDVKM. Full variable domain (remainder filled in from reference TRBV28 and TRBJ2-1): DVKVTQSSRYLVKRTGEKVFLECVQDMDHENMFWYRQDPGLGLRLIYFSYDVKMKEKGDIPEGYSVSREKKERFSLILESASTNQTSMYLCASELAGVSNEQFFGPGTRLTVL.

The rearrangement links TRBV25-1 to TRBJ2-5; 8 nucleotides line up with TRBD1. This CDR3 comprises 14 residues. Germline V lookup: CDR1 MGHDK, CDR2 SYGVNS. J gave up 3 bases and V 4 bases, and 4 bases lay outside the gene matches. The CDR3 loop is CASSAWTGKETQYF. The DNA for the CDR3 is TGTGCCAGCAGTGCCTGGACAGGGAAAGAGACCCAGTACTTC.

The gene calls are TRBV11-1 and TRBJ2-7, with 7 bases aligning to TRBD1. V shed 2 bases, J shed 1 base, and the junction held 5 bases outside the gene matches. Germline loops: CDR1 SGHAT, CDR2 FQDESV (reference sequence). The CDR3 is made up of 15 amino acids. CDR3 sequence reads: CASSLFGTDSYEQYF. The CDR3 DNA reads as TGTGCCAGCAGCTTATTCGGGACAGATTCCTACGAGCAGTACTTC.

V and J are TRBV28 and TRBJ1-2; D not resolved. CDR1 and CDR2 from the germline V gene are MDHEN and SYDVKM. This CDR3 region has 13 residues. With 3 bases removed from V and 3 bases from J, the gap between germline ends came to 8 bases. The CDR3 here is CASSFTPDYGYTF. CDR3 DNA sequence: TGTGCCAGCAGTTTTACCCCCGACTATGGCTACACCTTC.

The chain uses TRBV5-1 and TRBJ2-7, with D possibly TRBD2 on 5 matching bases. From germline, CDR1 is SGHRS and CDR2 YFSETQ. The CDR3 is made up of 14 amino acids. V was clipped by 1 base and J by 3 bases, with 11 bases between them. CDR3 region: CASSLSGDDYEQYF. In nucleotides, the CDR3 is TGCGCCAGCAGCTTGTCCGGGGATGACTACGAGCAGTACTTC.

V usage is TRBV9 and J usage is TRBJ2-5; perhaps TRBD1 as D (7 bases). Trimming pared 0 bases from V and 5 bases from J, leaving 14 bases between. Germline V gene sequence: CDR1 SGDLS, CDR2 YYNGEE. The CDR3 extends over 15 amino acids. Here the CDR3 DNA reads TGTGCCAGCAGCGTAGGTGGGGCAGGGGGGGAGACCCAGTACTTC. Translated: CASSVGGAGGETQYF.

CDR3 residues: CASSQVIGTTPGYTF. As DNA, the CDR3 is TGCGCCAGCAGCCAAGTGATAGGGACAACCCCCGGCTACACCTTC. This rearrangement joins TRBV4-1 to TRBJ1-2; D might be TRBD1 (6 bases). The length of the CDR3 is 15 residues. The germline gives CDR1 MGHRA, CDR2 YSYEKL. The V end lost 1 base, the J end lost 8 bases, and 17 bases lay between the germline ends.

The J gene is TRBJ2-7, the V gene TRBV29-1, with TRBD1 matching over 8 bases. The CDR3 covers 14 residues. CDR1 is SQVTM, CDR2 ANQGSEA, per germline. Unmatched junction bases numbered 6, after V lost 5 bases and J lost 0 bases. The CDR3 nucleotides are TGCAGCGTTACCGCAGGGGGCCTCTCCTACGAGCAGTACTTC. It codes for CSVTAGGLSYEQYF.

The chain is built from TRBV11-2 and TRBJ2-1; D gene uncertain. The CDR3 extends over 15 amino acids. Germline CDR1 and CDR2: SGHAT and FQNNGV. Trimming removed 5 bases from V and 7 bases from J, with 18 bases in between. The CDR3 DNA reads as TGTGCCAGCAGCCCCCTCAGGTTCTCTGAGAATGAGCAGTTCTTC. This translates into CASSPLRFSENEQFF. Filled out from reference TRBV11-2 and TRBJ2-1, the complete variable domain reads EAGVAQSPRYKIIEKRQSVAFWCNPISGHATLYWYQQILGQGPKLLIQFQNNGVVDDSQLPKDRFSAERLKGVDSTLKIQPAKLEDSAVYLCASSPLRFSENEQFFGPGTRLTVL.

V and J are TRBV15 and TRBJ2-1; TRBD1 matches 11 bases. Germline V CDR1 and CDR2: LNHNV, YYDKDF (reference sequence). CDR3 length: 17 amino acids. J gave up 2 bases and V 1 base, and 4 bases lay outside the gene matches. This chain's CDR3 is CATSRAPGQGAYNEQFF. Written as DNA, the CDR3 is TGTGCCACCAGCAGAGCGCCGGGACAGGGGGCCTACAATGAGCAGTTCTTC.

The chain is built from TRBV7-9 and TRBJ1-2, with D possibly matching TRBD1 (5 bases). CDR1 and CDR2 (germline): SEHNR, FQNEAQ (reference sequence). This CDR3 region has 16 residues. The germline V and J ends were trimmed by 1 base and 3 bases, with 15 bases remaining between them. The CDR3 DNA follows: TGTGCCAGCAGCTTAGGAGCGGGGCGGGGAGACTATGGCTACACCTTC. Translation gives CASSLGAGRGDYGYTF.

The J gene is TRBJ2-3, the V gene TRBV4-3, with D perhaps TRBD2 (6 bases). V lost 0 bases and J lost 0, with 13 bases in between. Germline CDR1 reads LGHNA; CDR2 reads YSLEER. The CDR3 totals 17 residues. CDR3 bases: TGCGCCAGCAGCCAAGAGTTGGGTAGCGGCAGCACAGATACGCAGTATTTT. As protein: CASSQELGSGSTDTQYF.

The V gene is TRBV6-6, the J gene TRBJ2-7, with 8 nucleotides matching TRBD2. The V segment lost 6 bases and the J segment 3 bases; nucleotides outside the gene matches: 7. The CDR3 runs to 14 residues. Germline CDR1 and CDR2: MNHNY and SVGAGI (reference sequence). CDR3: CASRPTSGLYEQYF. The CDR3 nucleotides read TGTGCCAGCAGGCCCACTAGCGGTCTCTACGAGCAGTACTTC.

The rearrangement joins TRBV6-1 to TRBJ2-7; D gene uncertain. The V gene's germline CDR1 is MNHNS and CDR2 SASEGT. Trimming left V 2 bases short and J 0 bases short, with 14 bases between. The CDR3 has 16 residues. The CDR3 DNA reads TGTGCCAGCAGTGAAAGTGGGCAGCGCAGCTCCTACGAGCAGTACTTC. As protein: CASSESGQRSSYEQYF.

This clone was recorded once. The rearrangement links TRBV19 to TRBJ1-2, with D hard to call. The CDR3 contains 15 residues. Germline V gene lookup returns CDR1 LNHDA and CDR2 SQIVND (reference sequence). V lost 9 bases and J lost 0, with 17 bases in between. CDR3 nucleotides: TGTGCCAGCGAAGGGAGTACGGCTCCTAACTATGGCTACACCTTC. Translation gives CASEGSTAPNYGYTF.